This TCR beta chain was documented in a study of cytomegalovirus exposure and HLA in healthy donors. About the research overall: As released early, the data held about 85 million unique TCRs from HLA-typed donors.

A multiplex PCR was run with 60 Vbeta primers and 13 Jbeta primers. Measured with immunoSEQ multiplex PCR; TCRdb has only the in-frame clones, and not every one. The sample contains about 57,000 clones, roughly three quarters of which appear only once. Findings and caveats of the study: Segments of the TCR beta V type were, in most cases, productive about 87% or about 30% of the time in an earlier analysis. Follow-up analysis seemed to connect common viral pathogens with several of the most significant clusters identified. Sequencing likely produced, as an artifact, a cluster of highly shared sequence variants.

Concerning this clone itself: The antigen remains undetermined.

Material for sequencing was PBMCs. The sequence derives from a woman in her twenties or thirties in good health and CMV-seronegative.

The CDR3: CATSRDKSGNTIYF. The CDR3 DNA is TGTGCCACCAGCAGAGATAAGAGTGGAAACACCATATATTTT. The chain carries TRBV15 and TRBJ1-3; D gene ambiguous. CDR1 LNHNV and CDR2 YYDKDF come from the germline V gene (reference sequence). The V and J ends lost 0 bases and 3 bases respectively, with 6 bases between them. The CDR3 has 14 residues.